This passage covers 6 T cell receptor beta chains from one sample sequenced in a study of T-cell memory formation after mild COVID-19. TCRdb analysed the 5' RACE reads with MiXCR anew, one entry per CDR3 protein. The sample yields a few hundred thousand distinct CDR3 sequences, 20% to 25% seen once. The sample taken for sequencing was PBMCs or a T cell subset sorted from them (not recorded which). The origin of the receptors is an adult woman who had mild COVID-19 (a few samples of this study predate the infection). Cell type and time point are not known.

This clonotype has a handful of counts. This chain connects TRBV7-2 to TRBJ2-7; D is unresolved. Germline V lookup: CDR1 SGHTA, CDR2 FQGNSA. The V end was cut by 3 bases, the J end by 0 bases, with 9 bases between. This CDR3 has 14 residues. The CDR3 DNA reads as TGTGCCAGCAGCTTTGCGGTAGACTCCTACGAGCAGTACTTC. This translates into CASSFAVDSYEQYF.

This clonotype appeared a few times. The chain combines TRBV11-2 with TRBJ2-5; the match to TRBD1 covers 10 bases. CDR3 size: 15 residues. Germline V gene lookup returns CDR1 SGHAT and CDR2 FQNNGV. The trim removed 5 bases at V and 5 bases at J, leaving 8 bases unmatched. This chain's CDR3 is CASSKTDRGWETQYF. CDR3 DNA: TGTGCCAGCAGCAAAACGGACAGGGGGTGGGAGACCCAGTACTTC.

This chain uses TRBV12-3 or TRBV12-4 with TRBJ2-2; the match to TRBD2 covers 7 bases. The CDR3 is 15 amino acids. With V trimmed by 1 base and J by 4 bases, 3 bases remained unmatched. The CDR3 spells CASSLGLAATGELFF. Here the CDR3 DNA reads TGTGCCAGCAGTTTAGGTCTAGCGGCCACCGGGGAGCTGTTTTTT.

This clonotype was detected many times. The chain has TRBV13 and TRBJ2-1, with D tentatively TRBD2 (5 bases). Trimming pared 7 bases from V and 6 bases from J, leaving 10 bases between. This CDR3 contains 12 residues. From germline, CDR1 is PRHDT and CDR2 FYEKMQ (reference sequence). CDR3 region: CASIGLRNEQFF. The CDR3 region has the DNA TGTGCCAGCATTGGACTGCGCAATGAGCAGTTCTTC. The whole variable domain, remainder taken from reference TRBV13 and TRBJ2-1, is AAGVIQSPRHLIKEKRETATLKCYPIPRHDTVYWYQQGPGQDPQFLISFYEKMQSDKGSIPDRFSAQQFSDYHSELNMSSLELGDSALYFCASIGLRNEQFFGPGTRLTVL.

This clonotype has only a few counts. One end of the junction fails to match germline, which may point to a read error. This chain uses TRBV7-7 with TRBJ2-1; D gene ambiguous. The CDR3 has 16 amino acids. The V gene's germline CDR1 is SSHAT and CDR2 FNYEAQ (reference sequence). The CDR3 sequence: CASSLVAESSYNEQFF. In DNA form, the CDR3 reads TGTGCTAGCAGCTTAGTGGCTGAGAGCTCCTACAATGAGCAGTTCTTC.

The sample holds a few counts of this clonotype. The rearrangement joins TRBV2 to TRBJ2-7; D is uncertain. Germline-derived CDR1 and CDR2 are SNHLY and FYNNEI. V was pared by 4 bases and J by 2 bases, with 12 bases between. The CDR3 consists of 14 residues. The CDR3 loop reads CASSVGQLAYEQYF. The CDR3 nucleotides read TGTGCCAGCAGTGTTGGGCAGTTGGCCTACGAGCAGTACTTC.